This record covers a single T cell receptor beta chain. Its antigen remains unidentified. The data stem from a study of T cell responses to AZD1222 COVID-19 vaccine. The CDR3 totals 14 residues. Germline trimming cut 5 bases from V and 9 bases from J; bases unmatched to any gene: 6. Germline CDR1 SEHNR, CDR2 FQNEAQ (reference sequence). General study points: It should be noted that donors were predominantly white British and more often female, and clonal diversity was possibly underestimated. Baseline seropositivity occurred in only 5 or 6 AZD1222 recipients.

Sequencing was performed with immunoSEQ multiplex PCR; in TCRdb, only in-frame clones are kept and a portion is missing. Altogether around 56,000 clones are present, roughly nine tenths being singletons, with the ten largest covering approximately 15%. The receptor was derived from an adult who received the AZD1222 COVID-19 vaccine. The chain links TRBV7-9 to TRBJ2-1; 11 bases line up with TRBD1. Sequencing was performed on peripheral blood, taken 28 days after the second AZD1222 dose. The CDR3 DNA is TGTGCCAGCAGCCGGGACAGGGGGATGGGTGAGCAGTTCTTC. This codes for CASSRDRGMGEQFF.